The 29 T cell receptor beta chains given below trace back to one sample, sequenced in a study of glioma-infiltrating T cells after dendritic cell vaccination (dated by TCRdb to 2016 to 2018). Libraries were built with the immunoSEQ multiplex PCR assay. TCRdb mirrors the immuneACCESS table, restricted to in-frame sequences. Some clones are absent from its copies; in checked studies, under half trace to an unresolved V gene, and the reason for the others is unknown. This sample holds some 73,000 clones; around 80% were observed only once. Under 2.5% of the sample comes from the top ten. The sequences come from blood, collected before dendritic cell vaccination. The receptors here all came from a human donor with glioblastoma.

The chain joins TRBV6-5 to TRBJ2-1; a weak D match, TRBD2 (5 bases). The CDR3 runs 14 residues. CDR1 and CDR2 from the germline V gene are MNHEY and SVGAGI. Deletions cut 7 bases from V and 7 bases from J, with 17 bases between. CDR3 loop: CASTKSGAQNEQFF. In DNA form, the CDR3 reads TGTGCCAGCACTAAGAGCGGAGCGCAGAATGAGCAGTTCTTC.

The rearrangement links TRBV6-1 to TRBJ2-7; 7 positions match TRBD1. With V trimmed by 0 bases and J by 2 bases, 4 bases remained unmatched. There are 15 residues in the CDR3. Germline V gene sequence: CDR1 MNHNS, CDR2 SASEGT. CDR3 protein: CASSEAGTAPYEQYV. In DNA, the CDR3 is TGTGCCAGCAGTGAAGCCGGGACAGCTCCCTACGAGCAGTACGTC.

The chain carries TRBV6-1 and TRBJ1-5; 7 nucleotides agree with TRBD1. V shed 2 bases and J 2 bases; nucleotides not matched to a gene: 6. CDR3 size: 16 residues. Germline lookup yields CDR1 MNHNS and CDR2 SASEGT. CDR3 DNA: TGTGCCAGCAGTGAATCTGGGACAGTCGGCAATCAGCCCCAGCATTTT. It codes for CASSESGTVGNQPQHF.

CDR3 sequence (DNA): TGTGCCACCAGCAGAGACGCAGATACGCAGTATTTT. It yields the protein CATSRDADTQYF. V gene TRBV15 combines with J gene TRBJ2-3, with D uncertain. Trimming shortened V by 0 bases and J by 4 bases, and 2 bases separated the two germline ends. The CDR3 totals 12 residues. In germline, CDR1 is LNHNV, CDR2 YYDKDF (reference sequence).

This clone was detected only a few times. The chain links TRBV10-3 to TRBJ1-1; TRBD1 aligns across 9 bases. CDR3 size: 15 residues. The J segment lost 1 base and the V segment lost 5 bases, leaving 5 bases of the junction unmatched. Looked up from germline, CDR1 is ENHRY and CDR2 is SYGVKD. The CDR3 DNA follows: TGTGCCATCAGTAAACTGACAGGGGGGAACACTGAAGCTTTCTTT. It specifies CAISKLTGGNTEAFF.

The genes are TRBV5-4 and TRBJ2-3; 8 positions agree with TRBD2. The CDR3 is made up of 16 amino acids. Germline trimming cut 0 bases from V and 2 bases from J; bases unmatched to any gene: 5. Germline values: CDR1 SGHNT, CDR2 YYREEE (reference sequence). The CDR3 nucleotides read TGTGCCAGCAGCTTGGCGGGCGGGGGGATCACAGATACGCAGTATTTT. Translating gives CASSLAGGGITDTQYF.

This chain connects TRBV19 to TRBJ1-2, with D unclear. With 3 bases removed from V and 8 bases from J, the gap between germline ends came to 13 bases. The CDR3 sequence is 13 residues long. CDR1 is LNHDA and CDR2 is SQIVND in the germline V gene (reference sequence). The CDR3 sequence: CASSMPASGGYTF. CDR3 DNA sequence: TGTGCCAGTAGTATGCCGGCCTCCGGGGGCTACACCTTC.

The chain's CDR3 is CASSLALGGAYEQYF. The CDR3 DNA follows: TGTGCCAGCAGCTTGGCCTTAGGGGGGGCCTACGAGCAGTACTTC. The chain combines TRBV5-5 with TRBJ2-7; weak D call: TRBD2 (7 bases). This CDR3 spans 15 amino acids. The germline V and J ends were trimmed by 0 bases and 2 bases, with 12 bases remaining between them. Germline V lookup: CDR1 SGHKS, CDR2 YYEKEE (reference sequence).

The chain recombines TRBV5-1 with TRBJ2-2; D might be TRBD2 (5 bases). V was cut by 9 bases and J by 7 bases, with 22 bases left in between. Germline assignment: CDR1 SGHRS and CDR2 YFSETQ. CDR3 length equals 15 residues. CDR3 nucleotide sequence: TGCGCCACTCGCCCTTCGACTACCTCATACGGGGAGCTGTTTTTT. It translates to CATRPSTTSYGELFF.

The chain has TRBV6-5 and TRBJ2-5; tentatively, D is TRBD2 (7 bases). The V and J ends lost 1 base and 4 bases respectively, with 13 bases between them. This CDR3 has 15 residues. Germline CDR1 reads MNHEY; CDR2 reads SVGAGI. This CDR3 reads CASSYYAGALETQYF. The CDR3 DNA reads TGTGCCAGCAGTTACTACGCGGGGGCCTTAGAGACCCAGTACTTC.

This clone was counted a single time. The chain combines TRBV6-4 with TRBJ2-5; no reliable D call. The germline CDR1 and CDR2 sequences are MRHNA and SNTAGT. Trimming removed 6 bases at V and 2 bases at J, with 10 bases between. The CDR3 loop spans 13 amino acids. The CDR3 region is CASRGPRQETQYF. DNA of the CDR3: TGTGCCAGCAGGGGTCCGCGGCAAGAGACCCAGTACTTC.

The chain uses TRBV5-1 and TRBJ2-3; D might be TRBD2 (6 bases). The germline V and J ends were trimmed by 5 bases and 1 base, with 17 bases remaining between them. CDR3 length: 16 amino acids. The germline V gene encodes CDR1 SGHRS and CDR2 YFSETQ. The CDR3 here is CASSVESGLRTDTQYF. DNA for the CDR3: TGCGCCAGCAGTGTCGAGTCGGGACTTCGCACAGATACGCAGTATTTT.

V and J are TRBV28 and TRBJ1-1; 8 nucleotides match TRBD1. The germline gives CDR1 MDHEN, CDR2 SYDVKM. The CDR3 totals 17 residues. With V trimmed by 6 bases and J by 0 bases, 12 bases remained unmatched. In nucleotides, the CDR3 is TGTGCCAGCAGGTGGGATCGGCAGGGGGCTTTGAACACTGAAGCTTTCTTT. This gives the protein CASRWDRQGALNTEAFF.

The J gene is TRBJ2-1, the V gene TRBV10-2, with 9 nucleotides matching TRBD2. CDR3 length: 16 amino acids. V trimming: 4 bases; J trimming: 2 bases; junction bases outside the gene matches: 6. Germline V gene lookup returns CDR1 WSHSY and CDR2 SAAADI. CDR3 protein: CASSVTSGRTYNEQFF. The CDR3 DNA reads TGCGCCAGCAGTGTTACAAGCGGGAGGACCTACAATGAGCAGTTCTTC.

This chain joins TRBV19 and TRBJ1-5; D unclear. Trimming removed 2 bases from V and 4 bases from J, with 6 bases in between. CDR3 length: 13 amino acids. Germline V CDR1 and CDR2: LNHDA, SQIVND (reference sequence). CDR3 amino acids: CASSIQKNQPQHF. DNA of the CDR3: TGTGCCAGTAGTATACAGAAAAATCAGCCCCAGCATTTT. The whole variable domain, filled in from reference TRBV19 and TRBJ1-5, reads DGGITQSPKYLFRKEGQNVTLSCEQNLNHDAMYWYRQDPGQGLRLIYYSQIVNDFQKGDIAEGYSVSREKKESFPLTVTSAQKNPTAFYLCASSIQKNQPQHFGDGTRLSIL.

This clone has just a few counts. This chain links TRBV6-1 with TRBJ2-3; D is uncertain. Trimming shortened V by 8 bases and J by 6 bases, and 15 bases separated the two germline ends. Germline V lookup: CDR1 MNHNS, CDR2 SASEGT. The CDR3 contains 13 residues. This CDR3 is CASFGLLWDTQYF. CDR3 DNA: TGTGCCAGCTTCGGTCTCTTATGGGATACGCAGTATTTT.

The chain couples TRBV25-1 to TRBJ2-2; 9 bases match TRBD1. V was clipped by 6 bases and J by 5 bases; unmatched bases: 7. This CDR3 contains 15 residues. Germline lookup yields CDR1 MGHDK and CDR2 SYGVNS. CDR3 coding DNA: TGTGCCAGCAGGAGAGGGACAGGGCCTACCGGGGAGCTGTTTTTT. Translated, it gives CASRRGTGPTGELFF.

This sequence joins TRBV30 and TRBJ2-2; D possibly corresponds to TRBD1 (5 bases). Trimming pared 0 bases from V and 5 bases from J, leaving 10 bases between. Germline CDR1 is GTSNPN and CDR2 is SVGIG (reference sequence). The CDR3 has 14 residues. This CDR3 reads CAWSVRVRTGELFF. The CDR3, as DNA: TGTGCCTGGAGTGTCAGGGTTAGGACCGGGGAGCTGTTTTTT.

The chain joins TRBV6-1 to TRBJ1-2, with D possibly being TRBD1 (6 bases). Germline V gene sequence: CDR1 MNHNS, CDR2 SASEGT. The V end was cut by 6 bases, the J end by 7 bases, with 15 bases between. This CDR3 is built from 13 residues. CDR3 nucleotides: TGTGCCAGCAGCACGACAGGTTCAGGTGGCTACACCTTC. Protein: CASSTTGSGGYTF.

V is TRBV10-3 and J is TRBJ1-1; TRBD1 aligns across 11 bases. Germline CDR1 ENHRY, CDR2 SYGVKD. V gave up 0 bases and J gave up 5 bases; unmatched junction bases: 5. The CDR3 is 16 amino acids. The CDR3 region has the DNA TGTGCCATCAGTGAGTCTATGGGACAGGGGGTGACTGAAGCTTTCTTT. It codes for CAISESMGQGVTEAFF.

V is TRBV10-2 and J is TRBJ2-2; 8 bases are shared with TRBD2. CDR3 length: 15 residues. With V trimmed by 7 bases and J by 5 bases, 9 bases remained unmatched. Per the germline V gene, CDR1 is WSHSY and CDR2 is SAAADI. This chain's CDR3 is CASTDGRDYTGELFF. The CDR3 nucleotides are TGCGCCAGCACGGACGGGAGGGATTATACCGGGGAGCTGTTTTTT.

This rearrangement joins TRBV9 to TRBJ2-3; 10 bases line up with TRBD2. Germline V gene data show CDR1 as SGDLS and CDR2 as YYNGEE. J was trimmed by 7 bases and V by 0 bases; bases with no gene match: 5. The CDR3 is made up of 15 amino acids. The CDR3 DNA reads TGTGCCAGCAGCGTAGGAGGGACTAGCGTGTATACGCAGTATTTT. The encoded protein is CASSVGGTSVYTQYF.

This clone was seen only once. The chain links TRBV27 to TRBJ1-2; TRBD1 is a possible D gene (5 bases). This CDR3 contains 15 residues. The ends were cut back, 3 bases at V and 0 bases at J, with 11 bases in the middle. Germline lookup yields CDR1 MNHEY and CDR2 SMNVEV (reference sequence). Here the CDR3 reads CASSFGGKPNYGYTF. Here the CDR3 DNA reads TGTGCCAGCAGTTTTGGGGGGAAGCCTAACTATGGCTACACCTTC.

This rearrangement joins TRBV9 to TRBJ2-1; a possible D gene is TRBD2 (5 bases). The CDR3 spans 13 residues. Trimming stripped 0 bases from V and 9 bases from J, with 10 bases between. Per germline, CDR1 SGDLS and CDR2 YYNGEE. The CDR3 DNA follows: TGTGCCAGCAGCGTAGGGGAGTCGCGTGAGCAGTTCTTC. Translating it yields CASSVGESREQFF.

The chain combines TRBV6-5 with TRBJ1-2, with D hard to call. Trimming pared 0 bases from V and 4 bases from J, leaving 12 bases between. Germline CDR1 and CDR2: MNHEY and SVGAGI. The CDR3 runs to 15 residues. The CDR3 sequence is CASSYSWQEVYGYTF. The CDR3 nucleotides read TGTGCCAGCAGTTACTCATGGCAGGAGGTCTATGGCTACACCTTC.

The chain recombines TRBV5-4 with TRBJ2-5; D is unresolved. CDR3 length: 14 amino acids. Trimming stripped 0 bases from V and 1 base from J, with 7 bases between. Germline loops: CDR1 SGHNT, CDR2 YYREEE (reference sequence). Written as DNA, the CDR3 is TGTGCCAGCAGCTTGGATGGCAGCCAAGAGACCCAGTACTTC. Its protein is CASSLDGSQETQYF. The whole variable domain, filled in from reference TRBV5-4 and TRBJ2-5, reads ETGVTQSPTHLIKTRGQQVTLRCSSQSGHNTVSWYQQALGQGPQFIFQYYREEENGRGNFPPRFSGLQFPNYSSELNVNALELDDSALYLCASSLDGSQETQYFGPGTRLLVL.

V is TRBV6-5 and J is TRBJ2-7; 7 positions agree with TRBD1. The V and J ends lost 0 bases and 5 bases, in that order; junction bases with no gene match: 7. The V gene's germline CDR1 is MNHEY and CDR2 SVGAGI. This CDR3 is built from 15 residues. The CDR3 DNA is TGTGCCAGCAGTTACTCGAAGGGACAGAGAAACGAGCAGTACGTC. Translation gives CASSYSKGQRNEQYV.

This clone was seen only once. The V call is TRBV5-4, the J call TRBJ1-2, with a weak D call TRBD1 (5 bases). The V end lost 0 bases, the J end lost 2 bases, and 11 bases lay between the germline ends. The CDR3 is 15 residues long. The germline V gene has CDR1 SGHNT and CDR2 YYREEE (reference sequence). The CDR3 spells CASSLGGALNYGYTF. CDR3 DNA sequence: TGTGCCAGCAGCTTGGGTGGGGCCCTAAACTATGGCTACACCTTC.

This clone has more than one count but fewer than ten. The chain recombines TRBV5-1 with TRBJ2-7, with 9 bases fitting TRBD1. The germline V gene has CDR1 SGHRS and CDR2 YFSETQ. V shed 0 bases and J 1 base; nucleotides not matched to a gene: 2. The CDR3 has 15 amino acids. The CDR3 DNA is TGCGCCAGCAGCTTGGACAGGGGGCCATCCTACGAGCAGTACGTC. It is translated as CASSLDRGPSYEQYV.